This T cell receptor beta chain stems from a study of T-cell memory formation after mild COVID-19. In the study overall: Among the donors, TCR clusters were largely specific to each donor.

V lost 3 bases and J lost 4; bases outside the gene matches: 4. The CDR3 has 15 amino acids. CDR1 is LGHDT, CDR2 YNNKEL, per germline (reference sequence). From 5'RACE with constant-segment primers came TCR alpha and TCR beta cDNA libraries that carried sample barcodes and UMIs. Each CDR3 protein is one row after TCRdb ran MiXCR on the 5' RACE reads. The data contain about 430,000 distinct CDR3 sequences, 18% of them singletons. In regard to this clonotype: Its antigen is not identified.

Findings and limits, study-wide: CD4+ bias marked clones expanding day 15 to 37, unlike balanced contracting clones. Researchers report contracting CD4+ clones mostly in CM and EM, with CD8+ clones in EMRA.

The V call is TRBV3-1, the J call TRBJ2-1; 9 positions agree with TRBD2. The clonotype comes from a man between 18 and 35 years old who had mild COVID-19 (a few samples of this study predate the infection). Cell type and time point are not known. The sequencing input was PBMCs or a T cell subset sorted from them (not recorded which). CDR3 amino acids: CASSQRLAEYNEQFF. Written as DNA, the CDR3 is TGTGCCAGCAGCCAGCGACTAGCGGAGTACAATGAGCAGTTCTTC.